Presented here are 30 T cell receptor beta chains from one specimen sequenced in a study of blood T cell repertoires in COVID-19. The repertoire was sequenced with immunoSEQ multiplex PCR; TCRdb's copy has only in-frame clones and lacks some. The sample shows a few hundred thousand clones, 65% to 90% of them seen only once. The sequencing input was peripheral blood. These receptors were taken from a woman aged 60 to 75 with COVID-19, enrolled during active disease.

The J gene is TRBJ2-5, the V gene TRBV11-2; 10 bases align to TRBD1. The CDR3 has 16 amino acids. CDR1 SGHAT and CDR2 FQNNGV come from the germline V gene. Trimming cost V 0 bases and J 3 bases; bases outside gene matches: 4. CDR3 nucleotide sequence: TGTGCCAGCAGCTTAGATCCGGACAGGGGGAAAGAGACCCAGTACTTC. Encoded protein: CASSLDPDRGKETQYF.

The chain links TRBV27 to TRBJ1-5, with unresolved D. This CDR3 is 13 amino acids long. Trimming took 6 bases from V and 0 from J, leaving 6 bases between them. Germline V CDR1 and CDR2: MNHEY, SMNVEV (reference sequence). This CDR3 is CASRQFSNQPQHF. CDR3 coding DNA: TGTGCCAGCAGGCAGTTTAGCAATCAGCCCCAGCATTTT.

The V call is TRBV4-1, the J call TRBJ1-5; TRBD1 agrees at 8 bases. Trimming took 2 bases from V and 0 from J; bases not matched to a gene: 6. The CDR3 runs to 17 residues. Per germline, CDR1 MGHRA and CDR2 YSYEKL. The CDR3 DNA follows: TGCGCCAGCAGCCAATCCCAGGGGGCTTATAGCAATCAGCCCCAGCATTTT. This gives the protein CASSQSQGAYSNQPQHF.

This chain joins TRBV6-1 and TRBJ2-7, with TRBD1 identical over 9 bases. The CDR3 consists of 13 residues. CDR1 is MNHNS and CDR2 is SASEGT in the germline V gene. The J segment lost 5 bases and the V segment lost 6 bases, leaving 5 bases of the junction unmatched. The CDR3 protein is CASRPGTGNEQYF. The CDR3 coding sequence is TGTGCCAGCAGACCCGGGACAGGGAACGAGCAGTACTTC.

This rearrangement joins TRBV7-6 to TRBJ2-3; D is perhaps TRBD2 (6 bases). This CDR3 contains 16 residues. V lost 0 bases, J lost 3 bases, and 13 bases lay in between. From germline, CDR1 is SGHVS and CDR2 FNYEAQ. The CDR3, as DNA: TGTGCCAGCAGCTTAGCGTCGGAGGGATGGACAGATACGCAGTATTTT. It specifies CASSLASEGWTDTQYF. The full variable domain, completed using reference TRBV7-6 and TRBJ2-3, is GAGVSQSPRYKVTKRGQDVALRCDPISGHVSLYWYRQALGQGPEFLTYFNYEAQQDKSGLPNDRFSAERPEGSISTLTIQRTEQRDSAMYRCASSLASEGWTDTQYFGPGTRLTVL.

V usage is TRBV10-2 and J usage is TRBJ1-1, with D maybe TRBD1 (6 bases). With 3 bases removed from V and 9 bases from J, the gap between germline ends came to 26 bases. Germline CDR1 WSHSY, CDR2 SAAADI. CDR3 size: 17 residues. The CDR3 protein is CASSDLPGTGGMKQAFF. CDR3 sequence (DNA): TGCGCCAGCAGTGACCTTCCGGGAACGGGGGGCATGAAGCAAGCTTTCTTT.

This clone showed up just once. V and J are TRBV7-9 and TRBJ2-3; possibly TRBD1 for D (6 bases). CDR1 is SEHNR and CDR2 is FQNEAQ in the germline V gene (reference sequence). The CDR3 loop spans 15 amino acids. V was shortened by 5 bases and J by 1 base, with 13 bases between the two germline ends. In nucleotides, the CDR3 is TGTGCCAGCAGCCGAGTACAGGGAGGCACAGATACGCAGTATTTT. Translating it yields CASSRVQGGTDTQYF.

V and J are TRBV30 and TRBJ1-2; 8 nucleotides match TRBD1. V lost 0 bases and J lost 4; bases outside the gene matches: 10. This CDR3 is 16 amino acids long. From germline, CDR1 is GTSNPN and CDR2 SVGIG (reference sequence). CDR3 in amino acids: CAWSVPSRDRIYGYTF. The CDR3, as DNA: TGTGCCTGGAGTGTCCCATCGAGGGACAGGATCTATGGCTACACCTTC.

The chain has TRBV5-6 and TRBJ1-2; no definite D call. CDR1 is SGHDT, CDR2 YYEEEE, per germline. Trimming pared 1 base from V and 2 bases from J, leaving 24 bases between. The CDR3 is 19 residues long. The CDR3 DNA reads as TGTGCCAGCAGCTTGTTAACAGCCTCCCCCCTCCGGTCAAACTATGGCTACACCTTC. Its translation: CASSLLTASPLRSNYGYTF.

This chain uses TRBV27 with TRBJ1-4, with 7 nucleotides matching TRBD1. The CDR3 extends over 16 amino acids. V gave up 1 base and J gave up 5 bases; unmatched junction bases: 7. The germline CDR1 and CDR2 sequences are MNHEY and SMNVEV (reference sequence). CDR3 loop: CASSLYPGTVNEKLFF. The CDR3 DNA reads TGTGCCAGCAGTTTATACCCCGGGACAGTGAATGAAAAACTGTTTTTT.

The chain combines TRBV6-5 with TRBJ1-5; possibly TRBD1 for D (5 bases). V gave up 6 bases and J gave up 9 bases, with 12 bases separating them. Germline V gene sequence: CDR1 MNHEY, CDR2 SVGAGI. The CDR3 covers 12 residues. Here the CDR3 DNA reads TGTGCCAGCAGCGGGGGGAGGGGGCCCCAGCATTTT. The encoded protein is CASSGGRGPQHF.

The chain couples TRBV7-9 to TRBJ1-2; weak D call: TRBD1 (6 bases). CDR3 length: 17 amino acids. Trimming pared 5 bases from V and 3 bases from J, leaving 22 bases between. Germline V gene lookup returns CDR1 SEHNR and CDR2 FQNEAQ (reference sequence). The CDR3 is CASSLHPGATLDYGYTF. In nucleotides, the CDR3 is TGTGCCAGCAGCCTCCATCCAGGGGCTACCCTGGACTATGGCTACACCTTC.

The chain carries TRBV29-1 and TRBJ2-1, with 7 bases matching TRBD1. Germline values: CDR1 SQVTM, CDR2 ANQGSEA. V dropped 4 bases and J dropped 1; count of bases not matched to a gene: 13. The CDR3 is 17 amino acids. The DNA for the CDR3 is TGCAGCGTTGTCCGACAGGGTAGCCGGTATTCCTACAATGAGCAGTTCTTC. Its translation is CSVVRQGSRYSYNEQFF.

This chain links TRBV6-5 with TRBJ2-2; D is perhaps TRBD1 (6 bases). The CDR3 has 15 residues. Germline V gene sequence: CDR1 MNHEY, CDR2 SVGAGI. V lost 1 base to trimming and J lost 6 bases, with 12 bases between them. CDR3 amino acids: CASSYYLNRAGELFF. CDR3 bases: TGTGCCAGCAGTTACTACCTCAACAGGGCCGGGGAGCTGTTTTTT.

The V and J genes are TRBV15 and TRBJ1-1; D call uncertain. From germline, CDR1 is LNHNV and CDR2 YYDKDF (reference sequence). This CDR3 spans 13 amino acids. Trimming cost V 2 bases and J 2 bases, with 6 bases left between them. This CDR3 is CATSRTVNTEAFF. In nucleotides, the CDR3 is TGTGCCACCAGCAGAACTGTTAACACTGAAGCTTTCTTT.

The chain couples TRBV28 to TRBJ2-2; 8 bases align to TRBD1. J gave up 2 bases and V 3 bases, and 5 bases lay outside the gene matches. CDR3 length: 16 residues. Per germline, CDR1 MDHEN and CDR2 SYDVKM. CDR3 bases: TGTGCCAGCAGTTTCCAGGGGGCCCTTAACACCGGGGAGCTGTTTTTT. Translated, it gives CASSFQGALNTGELFF. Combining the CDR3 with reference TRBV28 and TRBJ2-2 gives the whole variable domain DVKVTQSSRYLVKRTGEKVFLECVQDMDHENMFWYRQDPGLGLRLIYFSYDVKMKEKGDIPEGYSVSREKKERFSLILESASTNQTSMYLCASSFQGALNTGELFFGEGSRLTVL.

Here the CDR3 DNA reads TGTGCCAGCACCGGGGTGGACAGGGACGAGACCCAGTACTTC. Protein product: CASTGVDRDETQYF. The rearrangement uses TRBV6-5 and TRBJ2-5, with 8 positions matching TRBD1. Trimming at V came to 7 bases and at J to 5 bases, leaving 9 bases not matched to a gene. The CDR3 has 14 amino acids. Germline CDR1 reads MNHEY; CDR2 reads SVGAGI.

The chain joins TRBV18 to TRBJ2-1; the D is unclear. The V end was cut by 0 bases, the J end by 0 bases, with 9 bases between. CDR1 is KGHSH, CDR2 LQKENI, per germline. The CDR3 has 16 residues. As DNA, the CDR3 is TGTGCCAGCTCACCACCTAGCCTTAGCTCCTACAATGAGCAGTTCTTC. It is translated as CASSPPSLSSYNEQFF.

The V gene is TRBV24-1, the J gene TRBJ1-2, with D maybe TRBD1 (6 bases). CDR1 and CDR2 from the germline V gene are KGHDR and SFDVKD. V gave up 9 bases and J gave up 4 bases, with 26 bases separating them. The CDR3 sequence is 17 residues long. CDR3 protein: CATHEDRQPPFGYGYTF. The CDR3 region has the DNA TGTGCCACCCATGAAGACAGGCAACCCCCCTTTGGCTATGGCTACACCTTC.

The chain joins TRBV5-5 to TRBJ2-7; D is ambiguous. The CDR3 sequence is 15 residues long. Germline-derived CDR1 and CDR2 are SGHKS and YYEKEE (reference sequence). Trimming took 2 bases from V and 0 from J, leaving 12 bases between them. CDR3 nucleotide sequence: TGTGCCAGCAGCTTAATAACCGGGTTCTCCTACGAGCAGTACTTC. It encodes CASSLITGFSYEQYF.

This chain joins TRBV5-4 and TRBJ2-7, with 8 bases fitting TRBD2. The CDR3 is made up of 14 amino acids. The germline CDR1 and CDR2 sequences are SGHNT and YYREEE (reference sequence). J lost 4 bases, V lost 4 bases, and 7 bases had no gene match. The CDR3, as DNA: TGTGCCAGCAGCGTCGGGACTAGGGAATACGAGCAGTACTTC. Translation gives CASSVGTREYEQYF.

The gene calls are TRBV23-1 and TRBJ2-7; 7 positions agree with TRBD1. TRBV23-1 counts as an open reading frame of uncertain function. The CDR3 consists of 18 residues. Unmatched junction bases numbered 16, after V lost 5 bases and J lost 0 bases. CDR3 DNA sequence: TGCGCCAGCAGTGGTCCTCGGAGGACAGGCGATAGCTCCTACGAGCAGTACTTC. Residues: CASSGPRRTGDSSYEQYF.

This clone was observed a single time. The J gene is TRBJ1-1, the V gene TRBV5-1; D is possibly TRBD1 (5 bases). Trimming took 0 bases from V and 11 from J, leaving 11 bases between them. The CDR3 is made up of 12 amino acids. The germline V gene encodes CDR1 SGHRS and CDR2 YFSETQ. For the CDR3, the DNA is TGCGCCAGCAGCTTGGAGAGGGGAGGGGCTTTCTTT. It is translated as CASSLERGGAFF.

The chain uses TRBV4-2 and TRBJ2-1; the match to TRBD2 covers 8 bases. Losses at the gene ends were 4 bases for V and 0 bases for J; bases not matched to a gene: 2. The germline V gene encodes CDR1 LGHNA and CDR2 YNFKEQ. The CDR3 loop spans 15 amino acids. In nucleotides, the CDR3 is TGTGCCAGCAGCCCGCGGGGGGACTCCTACAATGAGCAGTTCTTC. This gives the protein CASSPRGDSYNEQFF.

Here the CDR3 DNA reads TGTGCCAGCAGAATCGACAGGACGCAAGAGACCCAGTACTTC. Translation gives CASRIDRTQETQYF. V gene TRBV6-5 combines with J gene TRBJ2-5; weak D call: TRBD1 (6 bases). There are 14 residues in the CDR3. Germline lookup yields CDR1 MNHEY and CDR2 SVGAGI. Trimming left V 6 bases short and J 2 bases short, with 13 bases between.

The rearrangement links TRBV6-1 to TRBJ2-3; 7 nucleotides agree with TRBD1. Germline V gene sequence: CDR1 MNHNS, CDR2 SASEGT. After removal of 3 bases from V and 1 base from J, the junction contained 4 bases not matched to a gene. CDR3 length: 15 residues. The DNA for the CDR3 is TGTGCCAGCAGTGATTCCGGGACAGGCACAGATACGCAGTATTTT. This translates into CASSDSGTGTDTQYF.

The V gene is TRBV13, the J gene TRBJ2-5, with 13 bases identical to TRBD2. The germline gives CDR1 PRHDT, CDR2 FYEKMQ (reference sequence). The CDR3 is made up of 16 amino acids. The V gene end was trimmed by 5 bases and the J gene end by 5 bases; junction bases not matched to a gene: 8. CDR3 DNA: TGTGCCAGCAGCACTAGCGGGGGGGTCTCCTCGGAGACCCAGTACTTC. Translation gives CASSTSGGVSSETQYF.

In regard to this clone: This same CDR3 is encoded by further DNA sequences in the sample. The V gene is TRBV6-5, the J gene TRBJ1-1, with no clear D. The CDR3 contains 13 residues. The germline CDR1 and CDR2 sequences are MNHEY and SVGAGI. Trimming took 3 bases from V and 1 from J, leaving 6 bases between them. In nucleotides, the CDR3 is TGTGCCAGCAGTTATTCGAGGAACACTGAAGCTTTCTTT. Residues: CASSYSRNTEAFF.

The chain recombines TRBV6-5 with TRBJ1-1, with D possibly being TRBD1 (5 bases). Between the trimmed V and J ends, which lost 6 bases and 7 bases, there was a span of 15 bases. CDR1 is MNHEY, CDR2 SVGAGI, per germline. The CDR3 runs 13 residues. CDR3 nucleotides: TGTGCCAGCAGGGCGGGGACTTCTCTTGAAGCTTTCTTT. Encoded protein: CASRAGTSLEAFF.

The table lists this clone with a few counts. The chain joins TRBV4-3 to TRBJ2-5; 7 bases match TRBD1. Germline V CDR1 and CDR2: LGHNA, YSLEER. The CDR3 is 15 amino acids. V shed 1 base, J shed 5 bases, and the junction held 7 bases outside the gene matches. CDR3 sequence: CASSQGEQGMETQYF. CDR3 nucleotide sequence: TGCGCCAGCAGCCAAGGAGAACAGGGGATGGAGACCCAGTACTTC.